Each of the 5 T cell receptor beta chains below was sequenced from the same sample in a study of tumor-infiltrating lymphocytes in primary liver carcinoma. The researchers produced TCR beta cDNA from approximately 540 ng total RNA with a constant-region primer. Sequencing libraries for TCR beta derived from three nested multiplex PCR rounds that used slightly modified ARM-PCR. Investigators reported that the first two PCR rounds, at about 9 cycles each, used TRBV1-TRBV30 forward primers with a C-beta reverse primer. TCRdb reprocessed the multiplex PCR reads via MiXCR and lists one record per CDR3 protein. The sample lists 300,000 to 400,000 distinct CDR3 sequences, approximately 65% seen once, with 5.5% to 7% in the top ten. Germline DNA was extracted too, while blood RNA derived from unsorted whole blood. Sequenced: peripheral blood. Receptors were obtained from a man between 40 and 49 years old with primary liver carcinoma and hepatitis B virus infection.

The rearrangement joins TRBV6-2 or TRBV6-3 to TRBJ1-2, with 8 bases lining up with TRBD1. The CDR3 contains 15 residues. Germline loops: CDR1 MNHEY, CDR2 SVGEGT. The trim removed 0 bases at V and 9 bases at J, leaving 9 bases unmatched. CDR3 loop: CASSYSDRVRSCYTF. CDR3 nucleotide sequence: TGTGCCAGCAGTTACTCGGACAGGGTAAGGAGCTGCTACACCTTC.

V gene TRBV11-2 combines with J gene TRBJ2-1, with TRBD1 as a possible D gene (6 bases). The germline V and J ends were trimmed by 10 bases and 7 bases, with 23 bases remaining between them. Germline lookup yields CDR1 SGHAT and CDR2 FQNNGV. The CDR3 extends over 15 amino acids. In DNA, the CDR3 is TGTGCCAAGAGCTTAGATGCAGGGGACATGAATGAGCAGTTCTTC. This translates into CAKSLDAGDMNEQFF. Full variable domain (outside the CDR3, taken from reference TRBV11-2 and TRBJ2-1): EAGVAQSPRYKIIEKRQSVAFWCNPISGHATLYWYQQILGQGPKLLIQFQNNGVVDDSQLPKDRFSAERLKGVDSTLKIQPAKLEDSAVYLCAKSLDAGDMNEQFFGPGTRLTVL.

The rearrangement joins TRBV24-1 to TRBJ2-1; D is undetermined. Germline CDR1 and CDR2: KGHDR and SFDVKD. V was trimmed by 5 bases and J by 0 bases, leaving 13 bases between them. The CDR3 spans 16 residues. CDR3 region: CATSGPAVDSYNEQFF. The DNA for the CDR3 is TGTGCCACCAGTGGCCCTGCGGTGGACTCCTACAATGAGCAGTTCTTC.

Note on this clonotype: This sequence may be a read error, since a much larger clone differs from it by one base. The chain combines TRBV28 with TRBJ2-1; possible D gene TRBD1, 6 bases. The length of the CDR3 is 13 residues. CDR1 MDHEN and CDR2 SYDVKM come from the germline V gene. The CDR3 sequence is CDSSLIGGNEQFF. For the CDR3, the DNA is TGTGACAGCAGTTTAATAGGGGGCAATGAGCAGTTCTTC.

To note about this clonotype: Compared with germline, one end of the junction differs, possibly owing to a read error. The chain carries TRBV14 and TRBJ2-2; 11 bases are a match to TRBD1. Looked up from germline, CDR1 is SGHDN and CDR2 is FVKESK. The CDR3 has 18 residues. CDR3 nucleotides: TGTGCCAGCAGCCGCTACCTCGGGACAGGGGGAGGCACCGGGGAGCTGTCTTTT. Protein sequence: CASSRYLGTGGGTGELSF.